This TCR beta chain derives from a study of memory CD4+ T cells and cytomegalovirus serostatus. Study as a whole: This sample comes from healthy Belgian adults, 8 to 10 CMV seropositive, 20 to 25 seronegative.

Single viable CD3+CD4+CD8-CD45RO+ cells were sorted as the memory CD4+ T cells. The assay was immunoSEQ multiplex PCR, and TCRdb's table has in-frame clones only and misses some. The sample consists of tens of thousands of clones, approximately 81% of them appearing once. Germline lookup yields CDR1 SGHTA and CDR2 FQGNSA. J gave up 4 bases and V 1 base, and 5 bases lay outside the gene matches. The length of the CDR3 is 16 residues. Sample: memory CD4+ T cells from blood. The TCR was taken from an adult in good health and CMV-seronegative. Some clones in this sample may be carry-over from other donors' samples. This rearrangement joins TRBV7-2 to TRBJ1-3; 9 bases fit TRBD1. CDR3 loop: CASSLGGTGRGNTIYF. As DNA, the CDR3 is TGTGCCAGCAGCTTAGGGGGGACAGGGAGGGGAAACACCATATATTTT.